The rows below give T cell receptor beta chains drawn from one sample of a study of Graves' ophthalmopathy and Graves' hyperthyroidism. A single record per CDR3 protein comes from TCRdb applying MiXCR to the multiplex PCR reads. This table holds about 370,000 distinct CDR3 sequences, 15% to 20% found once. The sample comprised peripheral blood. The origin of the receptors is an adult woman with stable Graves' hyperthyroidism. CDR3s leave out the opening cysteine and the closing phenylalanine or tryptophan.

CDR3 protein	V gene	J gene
ATSDGTGGTEAF	TRBV24-1	TRBJ1-1
ASSLDELRSGNTIY	TRBV28	TRBJ1-3
ASRTAFYGYT	TRBV27	TRBJ1-2
SVSRGVQTGTLRGYT	TRBV29-1	TRBJ1-2
ASSLAGGAEAF	TRBV11-1	TRBJ1-1
ASSLSGGITDTQY	TRBV7-3	TRBJ2-3
ASSSRHMNTEAF	TRBV6-5	TRBJ1-1
AIGTGGYEQY	TRBV6-1	TRBJ2-7
ATSDPGPSTDTQY	TRBV24-1	TRBJ2-3
ASSSPGLKDHNYEQY	TRBV11-2	TRBJ2-7
ASSYGSGVPGELF	TRBV6-2/TRBV6-3	TRBJ2-2
ASSRDANTGELF	TRBV5-4	TRBJ2-2
SARDGYSNQPQH	TRBV20-1	TRBJ1-5
ASSLASGGAITGELF	TRBV12-3/TRBV12-4	TRBJ2-2
ASSERGGGWGANVLT	TRBV6-1	TRBJ2-6
SVEDLRDPKNIQY	TRBV29-1	TRBJ2-4
ASSLGPVGYT	TRBV27	TRBJ1-2
ASSPSGLYEQY	TRBV3-1	TRBJ2-7
AISRGSNQPQH	TRBV10-3	TRBJ1-5
ATSDLGRGEETQY	TRBV24-1	TRBJ2-5
ASSEVNYEQY	TRBV6-1	TRBJ2-7
ASSPDVGYEQY	TRBV6-1	TRBJ2-7
ASSPMQGNYGYT	TRBV7-6	TRBJ1-2
ATDRLLYQETQY	TRBV24-1	TRBJ2-5
ASSLMTGSTEAF	TRBV12-3/TRBV12-4	TRBJ1-1
ASSEAPGNQPQH	TRBV6-1	TRBJ1-5
ASSWGTGVEQY	TRBV6-5	TRBJ2-7
ASSPEGLAGNSGANVLT	TRBV5-1	TRBJ2-6
ASSQMTGTGDYEQY	TRBV11-2	TRBJ2-7
ASSYQGGTVNTGELF	TRBV6-5	TRBJ2-2
ASGWGNTEAF	TRBV12-5	TRBJ1-1
ASSLPAGGPGETQY	TRBV7-6	TRBJ2-5
ASSASGSHEQY	TRBV19	TRBJ2-7
ASSASAGGPNTEAF	TRBV5-1	TRBJ1-1
ATRRTGQETQY	TRBV24-1	TRBJ2-5
ASSLDSQTNYGYT	TRBV27	TRBJ1-2
SARDRRDTYPSPLH	TRBV20-1	TRBJ1-6
SARDGQRQETQY	TRBV20-1	TRBJ2-5
ASSEGLVYGYT	TRBV6-1	TRBJ1-2
ASSRQGLDYGYT	TRBV19	TRBJ1-2
ASSEAGLSNQPQH	TRBV6-1	TRBJ1-5
ASSYSLTVNYGYT	TRBV6-2/TRBV6-3	TRBJ1-2